The rows below give T cell receptor beta chains drawn from one sample of a study of blood T cell repertoires in COVID-19. TCRdb keeps only in-frame clones here, not all; method: immunoSEQ multiplex PCR. The sample lists 320,000 or so clones, approximately 88% seen once, with 5% in the top ten. The sample taken for sequencing was PBMCs or T cells enriched from blood (not recorded which). The receptors stem from a man younger than 45 who had recovered from COVID-19. Both conserved end residues are part of each CDR3. D genes are given only for firm matches. Expanded clones get a size class; other rows say once, few or many, or leave the size out.

>NA|TRBV18|NA|TRBJ2-5
TGTGCCAGCTCGCCAGGACAGCAAGAGACCCAGTACTTC
CASSPGQQETQYF
>NA|TRBV6-6|TRBD2|TRBJ2-1
TGTGCCAGCAGCCATAGCGGGGGGGCCGTTGAGCAGTTCTTC
CASSHSGGAVEQFF
>NA|TRBV9|NA|TRBJ2-1
TGTGCCAGCACCCCGCTAAGGGGGGGGAACAATGAGCAGTTCTTC
CASTPLRGGNNEQFF
>NA|TRBV5-4|TRBD2|TRBJ2-1
TGTGCCAGCAGCCTTGTAGCGGGGGGTCGGAATGAGCAGTTCTTC
CASSLVAGGRNEQFF
>NA|TRBV30|NA|TRBJ2-1
TGTGCCTGGAGCAAAGGGGTAACCTCCTACAATGAGCAGTTCTTC
CAWSKGVTSYNEQFF
>NA|TRBV18|TRBD2|TRBJ2-3
TGTGCCAGCTCACCCGGACTAGCGGGGGTGGGGACAGATACGCAGTATTTT
CASSPGLAGVGTDTQYF
>NA|TRBV11-3|NA|TRBJ2-1
TGTGCCAGCAGCTTAGAGGGCAGGGTGAATGAGCAGTTCTTC
CASSLEGRVNEQFF
>NA|TRBV3-1/TRBV3-2|NA|TRBJ2-2
TGTGCCAGCAGCCCGGGACTTTTCACCGGGGAGCTGTTTTTT
CASSPGLFTGELFF
>NA|TRBV5-5|NA|TRBJ1-5
TGTGCCAGCAGCTTGGGAGGGAACAATCAGCCCCAGCATTTT
CASSLGGNNQPQHF
>NA|TRBV29-1|TRBD1|TRBJ2-7
TGCAGCGTTAGTCTGGACAGGGATACCTACGAGCAGTACTTC
CSVSLDRDTYEQYF
>NA|TRBV5-1|TRBD2|TRBJ2-3
TGCGCCAGCAGCTTGGGGGGACTAGCGGGCGGGGATACGCAGTATTTT
CASSLGGLAGGDTQYF
>once|TRBV10-1|NA|TRBJ1-6
TGCGCCAGCAGTGAGTCGCAGGGACCCCTCCACTTT
CASSESQGPLHF
>NA|TRBV3-1/TRBV3-2|TRBD2|TRBJ2-5
TGTGCCAGCAGCCAAGAGGGACTAGGGGCCGAGACCCAGTACTTC
CASSQEGLGAETQYF
>NA|TRBV5-1|NA|TRBJ1-3
TGCGCCAGCAGCTTCCAGGGCACCGACTCTGGAAACACCATATATTTT
CASSFQGTDSGNTIYF
>NA|TRBV29-1|NA|TRBJ1-6
TGCAGCGTTGAAGTAATACAGTTCAATTCACCCCTCCACTTT
CSVEVIQFNSPLHF
>NA|TRBV25-1|NA|TRBJ2-2
TGTGCCAGCAGTCGAGAAACCGGGGAGCTGTTTTTT
CASSRETGELFF
>NA|TRBV7-3|TRBD2|TRBJ2-1
TGTGCCAGCAGCTTCTTCCGGGGGGACAATGAGCAGTTCTTC
CASSFFRGDNEQFF
>NA|TRBV11-2|NA|TRBJ2-1
TGTGCCAGCAGCTTAGGCGGTGACTACAATGAGCAGTTCTTC
CASSLGGDYNEQFF
>NA|TRBV7-9|NA|TRBJ2-2
TGTGCCAGCAGTCCTAACCTGAACACCGGGGAGCTGTTTTTT
CASSPNLNTGELFF
>NA|TRBV28|TRBD2|TRBJ2-1
TGTGCCAGCAGCCTCGGACTAGCGGGGCTTTTGAGGAATGAGCAGTTCTTC
CASSLGLAGLLRNEQFF
>few|TRBV30|NA|TRBJ1-1
TGTGCCTGGAGGCCCGGACAGCTCTCCACTGAAGCTTTCTTT
CAWRPGQLSTEAFF
>NA|TRBV5-8|NA|TRBJ2-2
TGTGCCAGCAGCCAAACCGGCCAGGGCTCCACCGGGGAGCTGTTTTTT
CASSQTGQGSTGELFF
>NA|TRBV18|TRBD1|TRBJ1-2
TGTGCCAGCTCACCACGGGGACAGGGTGAGGGTGGCTACACCTTC
CASSPRGQGEGGYTF
>once|TRBV7-2|TRBD2|TRBJ2-7
TGTGCCAGCAGCTTCAAATCGGGGGGGCTCAGGTTAAACGAGCAGTACTTC
CASSFKSGGLRLNEQYF
>NA|TRBV19|TRBD1|TRBJ2-4
TGTGCCAGTAGTGATGCGTCTCGCGGGACAGGGTTTGTTGACGAGTACTTC
CASSDASRGTGFVDEYF
>few|TRBV28|NA|TRBJ2-2
TGTGCCAGCCGGCGCGGCACCGGGGAGCTGTTTTTT
CASRRGTGELFF
>NA|TRBV4-1|NA|TRBJ1-4
TGCGCCAGCAGCGAGGGACAACTTGCAACTAATGAAAAACTGTTTTTT
CASSEGQLATNEKLFF
>NA|TRBV7-3|NA|TRBJ2-1
TGTGCCAGCAGCCCCGTAGGGGGTCGGTACAATGAGCAGTTCTTC
CASSPVGGRYNEQFF
>NA|TRBV3-1/TRBV3-2|NA|TRBJ1-2
TGTGCCAGCAGCCAAGGATCGGACTCCTATGGCTACACCTTC
CASSQGSDSYGYTF
>NA|TRBV28|TRBD1|TRBJ1-5
TGTGCCAGCGGATCCGGGACAGGACGGCGGGTGAATCAGCCCCAGCATTTT
CASGSGTGRRVNQPQHF
>NA|TRBV2|TRBD1|TRBJ2-7
TGTGCCAGCAGACCGACAGGGACCGTGACCTACGAGCAGTACTTC
CASRPTGTVTYEQYF
>once|TRBV12-2|NA|TRBJ2-1
TGTGCAAGTCGCCACCAGCAGGGTCCCTCGCACAATGAGCAGTTCTTC
CASRHQQGPSHNEQFF